These T cell receptor beta chains were read from a single sample in a study of lymphopenia after photon versus proton radiotherapy. This table comes from immunoSEQ multiplex PCR, and its TCRdb copy is limited to in-frame clones, with some not included. The repertoire holds about 4,900 clones, with about 91% as singletons. Specimen: peripheral blood, collected from a patient treated with photon-based radiotherapy. All receptors derive from a man of 80 years or more with cholangiocarcinoma. Each CDR3 is given with its conserved first and last residue. D genes are given only for firm matches. Some rows have no size entry. The others give once, few or many, or a class for an expanded clone.

cdr3_nt: TGTGCCAGCAGTGGTAGAAGGGGTTTGACAGTGAACACTGAAGCTTTCTTT
cdr3_aa: CASSGRRGLTVNTEAFF
cdr3_length: 17
d_call: NA
j_call: TRBJ1-1
clone_size: large
v_call: TRBV2

cdr3_nt: TGTGCCAGCAGTCCCCAAGGGAGGGTGAACTATGGCTACACCTTC
cdr3_aa: CASSPQGRVNYGYTF
cdr3_length: 15
d_call: NA
j_call: TRBJ1-2
clone_size: NA
v_call: TRBV28

cdr3_nt: TGTGCCAGCAGTGAACAGGGGACTACTAATGAAAAACTGTTTTTT
cdr3_aa: CASSEQGTTNEKLFF
cdr3_length: 15
d_call: NA
j_call: TRBJ1-4
clone_size: NA
v_call: TRBV2

cdr3_nt: TGTGCCAGCAGCTTAATGGCTGGGACCGGGGAGCTGTTTTTT
cdr3_aa: CASSLMAGTGELFF
cdr3_length: 14
d_call: NA
j_call: TRBJ2-2
clone_size: NA
v_call: TRBV7-3

cdr3_nt: TGTGCCAGCAGTTTACGTCGGATCCCACCGTGGGAGACCCAGTACTTC
cdr3_aa: CASSLRRIPPWETQYF
cdr3_length: 16
d_call: NA
j_call: TRBJ2-5
clone_size: NA
v_call: TRBV28

cdr3_nt: TGTGCCAGCAGCGCAAGTAATAACTATGGCTACACCTTC
cdr3_aa: CASSASNNYGYTF
cdr3_length: 13
d_call: NA
j_call: TRBJ1-2
clone_size: NA
v_call: TRBV4-2

cdr3_nt: TGTGCCAGTAAAGAGGATCCCTCTGGAAACACCATATATTTT
cdr3_aa: CASKEDPSGNTIYF
cdr3_length: 14
d_call: NA
j_call: TRBJ1-3
clone_size: few
v_call: TRBV19

cdr3_nt: TGTGCCTTAACGACGGGGGGAAAACTGTTTTTT
cdr3_aa: CALTTGGKLFF
cdr3_length: 11
d_call: NA
j_call: TRBJ1-4
clone_size: NA
v_call: TRBV30

cdr3_nt: TGTGCCAGCAGTTACTCAGGGACAGGGACTGAAAAACTGTTTTTT
cdr3_aa: CASSYSGTGTEKLFF
cdr3_length: 15
d_call: TRBD1
j_call: TRBJ1-4
clone_size: NA
v_call: TRBV6-5

cdr3_nt: TGTGCCAGCCAACAGTCAGGCTTTAATGAAAAACTGTTTTTT
cdr3_aa: CASQQSGFNEKLFF
cdr3_length: 14
d_call: NA
j_call: TRBJ1-4
clone_size: NA
v_call: TRBV2

cdr3_nt: TGTGCCAGCAGGGGACCTCAGGGGGCAGGAGAAGCTTTCTTT
cdr3_aa: CASRGPQGAGEAFF
cdr3_length: 14
d_call: TRBD1
j_call: TRBJ1-1
clone_size: NA
v_call: TRBV2

cdr3_nt: TGTGCCAGCAGTCTCACCTGGAACACTGAAGCTTTCTTT
cdr3_aa: CASSLTWNTEAFF
cdr3_length: 13
d_call: NA
j_call: TRBJ1-1
clone_size: NA
v_call: TRBV28

cdr3_nt: TGTGCCAGCAGCTGGGGGGCTACATTCACAGATACGCAGTATTTT
cdr3_aa: CASSWGATFTDTQYF
cdr3_length: 15
d_call: NA
j_call: TRBJ2-3
clone_size: NA
v_call: TRBV11-2

cdr3_nt: TGCGCCAGCAGCTCTCCTCCTAGGAGTGAAGCTTTCTTT
cdr3_aa: CASSSPPRSEAFF
cdr3_length: 13
d_call: NA
j_call: TRBJ1-1
clone_size: NA
v_call: TRBV10-1

cdr3_nt: TGTGCCAGCAGTGAATGGCTAACGGTACCCTCTGGGGCCAACGTCCTGACTTTC
cdr3_aa: CASSEWLTVPSGANVLTF
cdr3_length: 18
d_call: NA
j_call: TRBJ2-6
clone_size: NA
v_call: TRBV6-1

cdr3_nt: TGTGCCAGCAGCAGGGGACAGGGGGCTTTGGAGGAAAAACTGTTTTTT
cdr3_aa: CASSRGQGALEEKLFF
cdr3_length: 16
d_call: NA
j_call: TRBJ1-4
clone_size: NA
v_call: TRBV21-1

cdr3_nt: TGCGCCAGCAGCTTGGAGGGGACCTTGCGTTCACCCCTCCACTTT
cdr3_aa: CASSLEGTLRSPLHF
cdr3_length: 15
d_call: NA
j_call: TRBJ1-6
clone_size: NA
v_call: TRBV5-1

cdr3_nt: TGTGCCAGCACGTTGAACACTGAAGCTTTCTTT
cdr3_aa: CASTLNTEAFF
cdr3_length: 11
d_call: NA
j_call: TRBJ1-1
clone_size: NA
v_call: TRBV6-6

cdr3_nt: TGTGCCAGCAGGACCCCCGGGGTGGGGGCAGATACGCAGTATTTT
cdr3_aa: CASRTPGVGADTQYF
cdr3_length: 15
d_call: NA
j_call: TRBJ2-3
clone_size: NA
v_call: TRBV28

cdr3_nt: TGTGCCAGTCACAGGGGCTACTATGGCTACACCTTC
cdr3_aa: CASHRGYYGYTF
cdr3_length: 12
d_call: TRBD1
j_call: TRBJ1-2
clone_size: few
v_call: TRBV19

cdr3_nt: TGTGCCAGCAGCCCCGCGGTAAACACCGGGGAGCTGTTTTTT
cdr3_aa: CASSPAVNTGELFF
cdr3_length: 14
d_call: NA
j_call: TRBJ2-2
clone_size: NA
v_call: TRBV7-3

cdr3_nt: TGTGCCAGCAGTTACTCAGGACAGGGGGCGTGGGAGCAGTACTTC
cdr3_aa: CASSYSGQGAWEQYF
cdr3_length: 15
d_call: TRBD1
j_call: TRBJ2-7
clone_size: NA
v_call: TRBV6-5

cdr3_nt: TGCGCCAGCAGCTTGTCGGGGTCTAATGATGAAAAACTGTTTTTT
cdr3_aa: CASSLSGSNDEKLFF
cdr3_length: 15
d_call: NA
j_call: TRBJ1-4
clone_size: NA
v_call: TRBV5-1

cdr3_nt: TGTGCCAGCAGGGCGTTTGCTGCTGGAAACACCATATATTTT
cdr3_aa: CASRAFAAGNTIYF
cdr3_length: 14
d_call: NA
j_call: TRBJ1-3
clone_size: NA
v_call: TRBV2

cdr3_nt: TGTGCCAGCAGCTTTGCCAGGGGGGATCAGCCCCAGCATTTT
cdr3_aa: CASSFARGDQPQHF
cdr3_length: 14
d_call: TRBD1
j_call: TRBJ1-5
clone_size: NA
v_call: TRBV7-6

cdr3_nt: TGTGCCAGCAGGTCCACAGGGAACGATCAGCCCCAGCATTTT
cdr3_aa: CASRSTGNDQPQHF
cdr3_length: 14
d_call: NA
j_call: TRBJ1-5
clone_size: NA
v_call: TRBV6-6

cdr3_nt: TGTGCCAGCAGTGAAGCATACGGGGGAATCCCCTACGAGCAGTACTTC
cdr3_aa: CASSEAYGGIPYEQYF
cdr3_length: 16
d_call: NA
j_call: TRBJ2-7
clone_size: NA
v_call: TRBV6-1

cdr3_nt: TGCGCCAGCAGCTTGGAGGCTAGCCCCCAGGGAGAGCAGTACTTC
cdr3_aa: CASSLEASPQGEQYF
cdr3_length: 15
d_call: NA
j_call: TRBJ2-7
clone_size: NA
v_call: TRBV5-1

cdr3_nt: TGTGCCAGCTCACCAATGGGCCCGAACACCGGGGAGCTGTTTTTT
cdr3_aa: CASSPMGPNTGELFF
cdr3_length: 15
d_call: NA
j_call: TRBJ2-2
clone_size: NA
v_call: TRBV18

cdr3_nt: TGTGCCAGCAGTTCAATGGGGGAGGGTTACTCTGGCTACACCTTC
cdr3_aa: CASSSMGEGYSGYTF
cdr3_length: 15
d_call: NA
j_call: TRBJ1-2
clone_size: once
v_call: TRBV5-6

cdr3_nt: TGTGCCAGCAGGTTCATCGGGAGTAACTATGGCTACACCTTC
cdr3_aa: CASRFIGSNYGYTF
cdr3_length: 14
d_call: NA
j_call: TRBJ1-2
clone_size: NA
v_call: TRBV7-8

cdr3_nt: TGTGCCAGCAGCTTGGGAGGGGATACGCAGTATTTT
cdr3_aa: CASSLGGDTQYF
cdr3_length: 12
d_call: NA
j_call: TRBJ2-3
clone_size: few
v_call: TRBV5-6

cdr3_nt: TGTGCCATCAGTGATCTATCCGGGAACACTGAAGCTTTCTTT
cdr3_aa: CAISDLSGNTEAFF
cdr3_length: 14
d_call: NA
j_call: TRBJ1-1
clone_size: NA
v_call: TRBV10-3

cdr3_nt: TGTGCCAGCAGCCGACCATCCAACGAGCAGTACTTC
cdr3_aa: CASSRPSNEQYF
cdr3_length: 12
d_call: NA
j_call: TRBJ2-7
clone_size: NA
v_call: TRBV5-4

cdr3_nt: TGTGCCTGGAGTGTAGGGGGGCAGCACACTGAAGCTTTCTTT
cdr3_aa: CAWSVGGQHTEAFF
cdr3_length: 14
d_call: NA
j_call: TRBJ1-1
clone_size: NA
v_call: TRBV30

cdr3_nt: TGCGCCAGCAGCCAAGATCCGGTTGGAAGCGAGCAGTACTTC
cdr3_aa: CASSQDPVGSEQYF
cdr3_length: 14
d_call: NA
j_call: TRBJ2-7
clone_size: NA
v_call: TRBV4-1

cdr3_nt: TGTGCCAGCAGTGGACGGGACTCTGGGGCCAACGTCCTGACTTTC
cdr3_aa: CASSGRDSGANVLTF
cdr3_length: 15
d_call: NA
j_call: TRBJ2-6
clone_size: NA
v_call: TRBV6-5

cdr3_nt: TGTGCCAGCAATATGGGGGGAGGCACTGAAGCTTTCTTT
cdr3_aa: CASNMGGGTEAFF
cdr3_length: 13
d_call: NA
j_call: TRBJ1-1
clone_size: once
v_call: TRBV6-1

cdr3_nt: TGCGCCAGCAGTCAATCTAACGCAGGGGGGGACTACGAGCAGTACTTC
cdr3_aa: CASSQSNAGGDYEQYF
cdr3_length: 16
d_call: NA
j_call: TRBJ2-7
clone_size: medium-sized
v_call: TRBV23-1

cdr3_nt: TGTGCCAGCAGTTCCCCGCGACAGGGAATTAACGAGCAGTACTTC
cdr3_aa: CASSSPRQGINEQYF
cdr3_length: 15
d_call: TRBD1
j_call: TRBJ2-7
clone_size: once
v_call: TRBV28

cdr3_nt: TGTGCCAGCAGCACTGCGGGGGGGCTGACCCAGTACTTC
cdr3_aa: CASSTAGGLTQYF
cdr3_length: 13
d_call: TRBD2
j_call: TRBJ2-5
clone_size: NA
v_call: TRBV5-4

cdr3_nt: TGCAGCGTTGAAGGCTATGGGGGGGTAGCGGGGCGTCCCAGAAATGAGCAGTTCTTC
cdr3_aa: CSVEGYGGVAGRPRNEQFF
cdr3_length: 19
d_call: TRBD2
j_call: TRBJ2-1
clone_size: NA
v_call: TRBV29-1

cdr3_nt: TGCGCCAGCAGCGGAGGGACAGGGAGGGAGACCCAGTACTTC
cdr3_aa: CASSGGTGRETQYF
cdr3_length: 14
d_call: TRBD1
j_call: TRBJ2-5
clone_size: NA
v_call: TRBV5-1

cdr3_nt: TGTGCCAGCAGCACCCAATGGAACACTGAAGCTTTCTTT
cdr3_aa: CASSTQWNTEAFF
cdr3_length: 13
d_call: NA
j_call: TRBJ1-1
clone_size: NA
v_call: TRBV2

cdr3_nt: TGTGCCAGCAGTGAAAAGGACAGGGGAGAGACCCAGTACTTC
cdr3_aa: CASSEKDRGETQYF
cdr3_length: 14
d_call: TRBD1
j_call: TRBJ2-5
clone_size: NA
v_call: TRBV2

cdr3_nt: TGTGCCAGCAGTGGCTGGGGGGGGCAGGACGAGCAGTACTTC
cdr3_aa: CASSGWGGQDEQYF
cdr3_length: 14
d_call: NA
j_call: TRBJ2-7
clone_size: once
v_call: TRBV6-1

cdr3_nt: TGTGCCAGCAGTAGAAGCGGCGGGGGACAAGAGACCCAGTACTTC
cdr3_aa: CASSRSGGGQETQYF
cdr3_length: 15
d_call: TRBD2
j_call: TRBJ2-5
clone_size: once
v_call: TRBV6-6

cdr3_nt: TGTGCCAGCTCTCGGGAAACAGGGGCTACCTACGAGCAGTACTTC
cdr3_aa: CASSRETGATYEQYF
cdr3_length: 15
d_call: TRBD1
j_call: TRBJ2-7
clone_size: NA
v_call: TRBV18

cdr3_nt: TGCGCCAGCAGCCAAGGACTTTCTGGGAATCAGCCCCAGCATTTT
cdr3_aa: CASSQGLSGNQPQHF
cdr3_length: 15
d_call: NA
j_call: TRBJ1-5
clone_size: NA
v_call: TRBV4-1

cdr3_nt: TGTGCCAGCAGTTTGGGGGGGCTAGCCTACGAGCAGTACTTC
cdr3_aa: CASSLGGLAYEQYF
cdr3_length: 14
d_call: NA
j_call: TRBJ2-7
clone_size: NA
v_call: TRBV28

cdr3_nt: TGTGCCAGTAGTATAGGCCTCAGACAGGGAGGGAGGACACGAGAGCAGTACTTC
cdr3_aa: CASSIGLRQGGRTREQYF
cdr3_length: 18
d_call: NA
j_call: TRBJ2-7
clone_size: few
v_call: TRBV19

cdr3_nt: TGTGCCAGCAGGGGACAGGGTTACTCCGGGGAGCTGTTTTTT
cdr3_aa: CASRGQGYSGELFF
cdr3_length: 14
d_call: TRBD1
j_call: TRBJ2-2
clone_size: NA
v_call: TRBV7-3

cdr3_nt: TGTGCCAGCAGCTTTTACAGTGACCCCTCCTATAATTCACCCCTCCACTTT
cdr3_aa: CASSFYSDPSYNSPLHF
cdr3_length: 17
d_call: NA
j_call: TRBJ1-6
clone_size: NA
v_call: TRBV7-2

cdr3_nt: TGTGCCAGCAGTTTATTGGTGACCGCAACTAATGAAAAACTGTTTTTT
cdr3_aa: CASSLLVTATNEKLFF
cdr3_length: 16
d_call: NA
j_call: TRBJ1-4
clone_size: NA
v_call: TRBV28